These 30 T cell receptor beta chains originate from one sample sequenced in a study of cytomegalovirus exposure and HLA in healthy donors. Only in-frame clones appear in the TCRdb table, and some are missing; sequencing was by immunoSEQ multiplex PCR. The sample has roughly 150,000 clones, 88% seen once. Material for sequencing was PBMCs. These receptors all come from a man in his late teens or twenties in good health and CMV-seronegative.

V gene TRBV10-3 combines with J gene TRBJ2-7; TRBD1 agrees at 7 bases. With V trimmed by 3 bases and J by 8 bases, 4 bases remained unmatched. Germline CDR1 is ENHRY and CDR2 is SYGVKD. The CDR3 is made up of 12 amino acids. In DNA form, the CDR3 reads TGTGCCATCAGTGATGACAGGGTTCAGCAGTACTTC. Its translation: CAISDDRVQQYF.

The V call is TRBV4-2, the J call TRBJ1-2; D is uncertain. Trimming cost V 4 bases and J 7 bases, with 16 bases left between them. This CDR3 is built from 14 residues. Looked up from germline, CDR1 is LGHNA and CDR2 is YNFKEQ. CDR3 nucleotides: TGTGCCAGCAGCCTAGGCCAGGTCGCTCCTGGCTACACCTTC. It encodes CASSLGQVAPGYTF.

The V gene is TRBV6-5, the J gene TRBJ2-5; D gene uncertain. The CDR3 totals 16 residues. Trimming shortened V by 0 bases and J by 0 bases, and 11 bases separated the two germline ends. Germline V gene lookup returns CDR1 MNHEY and CDR2 SVGAGI. The DNA of the CDR3 is TGTGCCAGCAGTTACTCGAGGTCGACGTACCAAGAGACCCAGTACTTC. This gives the protein CASSYSRSTYQETQYF.

The chain carries TRBV18 and TRBJ2-7; TRBD1 might be the D (6 bases). Germline CDR1 reads KGHSH; CDR2 reads LQKENI. This CDR3 is built from 15 residues. V lost 4 bases, J lost 3 bases, and 16 bases lay in between. The CDR3 spells CASSLNSGHYYEQYF. CDR3 sequence (DNA): TGTGCCAGCTCACTCAACTCGGGACACTACTACGAGCAGTACTTC.

CDR3 loop: CASSLRGTSGSDTQYF. The CDR3 DNA sequence: TGTGCCAGCAGCTTAAGGGGGACTAGCGGGTCGGATACGCAGTATTTT. V is TRBV7-8 and J is TRBJ2-3, with 12 bases aligning to TRBD2. The CDR3 covers 16 residues. V was pared by 2 bases and J by 6 bases, with 6 bases of the junction left unmatched. CDR1 and CDR2 (germline): SGHVS, FQNEAQ.

The chain couples TRBV29-1 to TRBJ1-2; tentative D call: TRBD1 (5 bases). Deletions cut 0 bases from V and 0 bases from J, with 17 bases between. This CDR3 comprises 17 residues. From germline, CDR1 is SQVTM and CDR2 ANQGSEA. In nucleotides, the CDR3 is TGCAGCGTTGAAGATCCTGTGATAGACAGAGCTAACTATGGCTACACCTTC. The encoded protein is CSVEDPVIDRANYGYTF.

The chain couples TRBV4-1 to TRBJ1-6, with 7 bases lining up with TRBD1. The CDR3 is 18 amino acids. Germline V lookup: CDR1 MGHRA, CDR2 YSYEKL. Unmatched junction bases numbered 15, after V lost 3 bases and J lost 7 bases. The CDR3 bases are TGCGCCAGCAGCCATCTCCCCCCGACGGACAGGCGAAATTCACCCCTCCACTTT. Residues: CASSHLPPTDRRNSPLHF.

The rearrangement uses TRBV5-8 and TRBJ1-3; the D is unclear. CDR3 length equals 12 residues. CDR1 is SGHTS and CDR2 is YDEGEE in the germline V gene. Trimming left V 6 bases short and J 5 bases short, with 9 bases between. CDR3 DNA: TGTGCCAGCATCCCTGACAGAAACACCATATATTTT. It is translated as CASIPDRNTIYF.

The chain joins TRBV4-3 to TRBJ1-5; D remains unclear. The CDR3 covers 15 residues. Germline V lookup: CDR1 LGHNA, CDR2 YSLEER. V lost 0 bases and J lost 0, with 6 bases in between. DNA of the CDR3: TGCGCCAGCAGCCAAGAAATCAATAGCAATCAGCCCCAGCATTTT. Amino acids: CASSQEINSNQPQHF.

The CDR3 DNA reads as TGTGCCAGCAGTACAGGGGGCAGCGGAAACACCATATATTTT. Protein sequence: CASSTGGSGNTIYF. The rearrangement joins TRBV28 to TRBJ1-3; 9 positions agree with TRBD1. Germline CDR1 and CDR2: MDHEN and SYDVKM. Trimming took 5 bases from V and 4 from J; bases not matched to a gene: 3. This CDR3 spans 14 amino acids.

The chain uses TRBV19 and TRBJ2-7; 7 bases are a match to TRBD2. Germline trimming cut 11 bases from V and 2 bases from J; bases unmatched to any gene: 0. Germline V gene data show CDR1 as LNHDA and CDR2 as SQIVND (reference sequence). CDR3 length equals 10 residues. The CDR3 protein is CAAGAYEQYF. The CDR3 DNA reads TGTGCCGCGGGGGCCTACGAGCAGTACTTC.

This clone was observed a few times. V gene TRBV7-8 combines with J gene TRBJ2-7; 8 positions agree with TRBD1. V trimming: 4 bases; J trimming: 4 bases; junction bases outside the gene matches: 6. Germline-derived CDR1 and CDR2 are SGHVS and FQNEAQ. This CDR3 contains 14 residues. The CDR3 spells CASSYGTGGYEQYV. DNA of the CDR3: TGTGCCAGCAGCTACGGGACAGGAGGATACGAGCAGTACGTC.

CDR3 residues: CSVEGGGGNYGYTF. The DNA for the CDR3 is TGCAGCGTTGAAGGGGGAGGGGGAAACTATGGCTACACCTTC. The chain uses TRBV29-1 and TRBJ1-2; possible D gene TRBD1, 6 bases. The germline gives CDR1 SQVTM, CDR2 ANQGSEA. CDR3 size: 14 residues. V was clipped by 1 base and J by 2 bases, with 11 bases between them.

The rearrangement uses TRBV7-8 and TRBJ2-7; 10 bases map to TRBD2. V lost 1 base and J lost 6; bases outside the gene matches: 15. From germline, CDR1 is SGHVS and CDR2 FQNEAQ. CDR3 length: 18 amino acids. The CDR3 reads CASSLGRGGFQREGEQYF. The CDR3, as DNA: TGTGCCAGCAGCTTAGGCAGGGGGGGGTTCCAGCGGGAGGGCGAGCAGTACTTC.

CDR3 protein: CASRDRGLNQPQHF. The CDR3 DNA is TGTGCCAGCAGGGACAGGGGCCTCAATCAGCCCCAGCATTTT. The chain links TRBV28 to TRBJ1-5; 9 bases are shared with TRBD1. CDR1 and CDR2 from the germline V gene are MDHEN and SYDVKM. The CDR3 spans 14 residues. Trimming removed 6 bases from V and 3 bases from J; junction bases left unmatched: 3.

This clone was observed once. The genes are TRBV4-2 and TRBJ1-3, with TRBD1 as a possible D gene (6 bases). Germline values: CDR1 LGHNA, CDR2 YNFKEQ. CDR3 size: 17 residues. Trimming pared 0 bases from V and 2 bases from J, leaving 14 bases between. CDR3 sequence: CASSQDAPTGTGNTIYF. DNA for the CDR3: TGTGCCAGCAGCCAAGATGCCCCTACAGGGACTGGAAACACCATATATTTT.

The chain's CDR3 is CASSQVSGTGRYGYTF. The DNA for the CDR3 is TGCGCCAGCAGTCAAGTTAGCGGGACAGGGAGGTATGGCTACACCTTC. The gene calls are TRBV23-1 and TRBJ1-2; 9 bases match TRBD1. TRBV23-1 is filed as an ORF, its function uncertain. The CDR3 has 16 amino acids. V lost 2 bases to trimming and J lost 5 bases; unmatched junction nucleotides: 9.

The rearrangement uses TRBV19 and TRBJ1-1, with 10 bases that match TRBD1. Germline CDR1 is LNHDA and CDR2 is SQIVND (reference sequence). The CDR3 is 13 amino acids. Trimming took 5 bases from V and 6 from J; bases not matched to a gene: 3. CDR3 DNA sequence: TGTGCCAGTAGTTGGACAGGGGGGCCTGAAGCTTTCTTT. This codes for CASSWTGGPEAFF.

The rearrangement links TRBV5-1 to TRBJ2-5; a possible D gene is TRBD1 (5 bases). V gave up 2 bases and J gave up 0 bases, with 11 bases separating them. The CDR3 has 15 amino acids. CDR1 SGHRS and CDR2 YFSETQ come from the germline V gene. The CDR3 DNA reads as TGCGCCAGCAGCTTTGGGCAGGGCTACCAAGAGACCCAGTACTTC. It is translated as CASSFGQGYQETQYF.

The chain joins TRBV5-6 to TRBJ2-3; 9 bases agree with TRBD1. V dropped 0 bases and J dropped 4; count of bases not matched to a gene: 6. The CDR3 has 16 residues. CDR1 and CDR2 (germline): SGHDT, YYEEEE. CDR3 loop: CASSLAGTGNSDTQYF. CDR3 sequence (DNA): TGTGCCAGCAGCTTGGCCGGGACAGGGAATTCAGATACGCAGTATTTT.

This rearrangement joins TRBV4-3 to TRBJ2-7; D perhaps matches TRBD1 (7 bases). CDR1 is LGHNA, CDR2 YSLEER, per germline. The V end lost 1 base, the J end lost 5 bases, and 12 bases lay between the germline ends. The CDR3 is made up of 14 amino acids. The CDR3 sequence is CASSQARDSHEQYF. For the CDR3, the DNA is TGCGCCAGCAGCCAAGCGCGGGACAGCCACGAGCAGTACTTC.

The gene calls are TRBV6-1 and TRBJ1-2, with D perhaps TRBD1 (5 bases). CDR1 is MNHNS and CDR2 is SASEGT in the germline V gene. V was trimmed by 3 bases and J by 2 bases, leaving 10 bases between them. The CDR3 is 14 amino acids. The CDR3 here is CASSDSRQNYGYTF. CDR3 in DNA: TGTGCCAGCAGTGACTCGAGACAGAACTATGGCTACACCTTC.

A word on this clone: This CDR3 is also generated by other DNA sequences in the sample. CDR3: CASSRSTDTQYF. The CDR3 DNA follows: TGCGCCAGCAGCCGTAGCACAGATACGCAGTATTTT. The chain joins TRBV5-1 to TRBJ2-3; D gene unclear. CDR3 size: 12 residues. Germline CDR1 reads SGHRS; CDR2 reads YFSETQ. The germline V and J ends were trimmed by 4 bases and 0 bases, with 3 bases remaining between them.

This clone occurred once. The V and J genes are TRBV6-1 and TRBJ1-3; D unresolved. CDR3 size: 15 residues. Trimming took 10 bases from V and 0 from J, leaving 16 bases between them. Germline V gene data show CDR1 as MNHNS and CDR2 as SASEGT. The CDR3 is CAISRLYTSGNTIYF. CDR3 sequence (DNA): TGTGCCATTTCTAGGCTGTATACCTCTGGAAACACCATATATTTT.

The chain joins TRBV7-6 to TRBJ2-1; weak D call: TRBD2 (6 bases). V was trimmed by 5 bases and J by 8 bases, leaving 19 bases between them. The CDR3 loop spans 15 amino acids. Germline V gene data show CDR1 as SGHVS and CDR2 as FNYEAQ. The CDR3 DNA sequence: TGTGCCAGCAGCGAAGAGGTAGCGGAGCAGGATGAGCAGTTCTTC. Translation: CASSEEVAEQDEQFF.

This chain connects TRBV6-1 to TRBJ2-7; 8 positions match TRBD1. The CDR3 spans 13 residues. CDR1 and CDR2 (germline): MNHNS, SASEGT. J was trimmed by 7 bases and V by 5 bases; bases with no gene match: 7. The CDR3 sequence: CASSLEYRGEQYV. CDR3 bases: TGTGCCAGCAGTCTTGAGTACAGGGGGGAGCAGTACGTC.

J is TRBJ2-1 and V is TRBV5-4; 7 bases are a match to TRBD1. The J segment lost 7 bases and the V segment lost 0 bases, leaving 13 bases of the junction unmatched. CDR3 length: 17 residues. The germline V gene encodes CDR1 SGHNT and CDR2 YYREEE (reference sequence). CDR3 amino acids: CASSLALGQGVGNEQFF. CDR3 coding DNA: TGTGCCAGCAGCTTGGCCCTCGGGCAGGGGGTTGGGAATGAGCAGTTCTTC.

CDR3 bases: TGTGCCAGCAGACCGGAGGGCTATTACAATGAGCAGTTCTTC. Amino acids: CASRPEGYYNEQFF. This chain uses TRBV7-2 with TRBJ2-1; possible D gene TRBD2, 6 bases. The CDR3 length is 14 residues. Germline V gives CDR1 SGHTA, CDR2 FQGNSA. V gave up 6 bases and J gave up 4 bases, with 13 bases separating them.

V usage is TRBV5-1 and J usage is TRBJ2-3; weak D call: TRBD2 (7 bases). Trimming shortened V by 3 bases and J by 1 base, and 9 bases separated the two germline ends. The CDR3 contains 14 residues. From germline, CDR1 is SGHRS and CDR2 YFSETQ. This CDR3 is CASSSRGRTDTQYF. CDR3 bases: TGCGCCAGCAGCTCGCGGGGGCGCACAGATACGCAGTATTTT.

The chain has TRBV6-5 and TRBJ1-1; 9 nucleotides agree with TRBD1. V lost 7 bases and J lost 8; bases outside the gene matches: 8. Germline assignment: CDR1 MNHEY and CDR2 SVGAGI. The CDR3 runs to 13 residues. This CDR3 reads CASNLGTGTEAFF. For the CDR3, the DNA is TGTGCCAGCAACCTCGGGACAGGGACAGAAGCTTTCTTT.